This is a list of T cell receptor beta chains from one sample in a study of shared clonotypes between healthy human individuals. Assay used: immunoSEQ multiplex PCR; TCRdb lists only in-frame clones, some missing. The data show hundreds of thousands of clones, about three quarters seen once. Sequencing input: memory CD4+ T cells sorted from blood. These receptors came from a woman in her twenties or thirties in good health. Both conserved end residues are part of each CDR3. Fields, in order: J gene, clone size, V gene, D gene, CDR3 protein, CDR3 DNA. D genes are given only for firm matches. Size is omitted from some rows. Given values are once, few, many or a class for expanded clones.

>TRBJ2-3|few|TRBV5-1|TRBD2
CASSLAGGPDTQYF
TGCGCCAGCAGCCTAGCGGGAGGTCCAGATACGCAGTATTTT
>TRBJ2-3|NA|TRBV5-1|NA
CASSPGRGGTDTQYF
TGCGCCAGCAGCCCTGGCAGGGGGGGGACAGATACGCAGTATTTT
>TRBJ2-1|NA|TRBV12-1|NA
CASSRWTSGPPSEQFF
TGTGCCAGCAGCCGCTGGACTAGCGGACCCCCCAGCGAGCAGTTCTTC
>TRBJ2-1|few|TRBV20-1|NA
CSVNQQFF
TGCAGTGTCAACCAGCAGTTCTTC
>TRBJ2-7|NA|TRBV6-5|NA
CASSYSGNYEQYF
TGTGCCAGCAGTTACTCGGGCAACTACGAGCAGTACTTC
>TRBJ1-2|NA|TRBV6-5|NA
CASTDPGRSYGYTF
TGTGCCAGCACCGACCCCGGGCGGTCCTATGGCTACACCTTC
>TRBJ1-1|NA|TRBV5-5|NA
CASSFSVDTEAFF
TGTGCCAGCAGCTTTTCAGTGGACACTGAAGCTTTCTTT
>TRBJ2-7|NA|TRBV11-2|TRBD2
CASSQGGTSGSYEQYF
TGTGCCAGCAGCCAAGGAGGGACTAGCGGATCCTACGAGCAGTACTTC
>TRBJ2-2|NA|TRBV5-1|TRBD1
CASSLVQGAYGELFF
TGCGCCAGCAGCTTGGTCCAGGGGGCGTACGGGGAGCTGTTTTTT
>TRBJ2-3|NA|TRBV5-1|NA
CASSLPRGSTDTQYF
TGCGCCAGCAGCTTACCTCGGGGAAGCACAGATACGCAGTATTTT
>TRBJ2-7|NA|TRBV10-2|NA
CASSDGNSYEQYF
TGCGCCAGCAGTGACGGGAACTCCTACGAGCAGTACTTC